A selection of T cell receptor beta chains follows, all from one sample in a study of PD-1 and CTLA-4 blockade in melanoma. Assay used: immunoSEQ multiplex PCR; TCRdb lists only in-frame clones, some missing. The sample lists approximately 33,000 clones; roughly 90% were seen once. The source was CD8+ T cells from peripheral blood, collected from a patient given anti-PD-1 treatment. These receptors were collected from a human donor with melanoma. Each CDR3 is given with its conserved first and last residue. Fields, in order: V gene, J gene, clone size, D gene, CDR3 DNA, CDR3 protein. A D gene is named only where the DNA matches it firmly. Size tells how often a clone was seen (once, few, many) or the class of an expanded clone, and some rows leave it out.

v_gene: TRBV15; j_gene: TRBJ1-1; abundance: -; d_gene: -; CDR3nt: TGTGCCACCAGCAGAGCTGGGGGGTGGATCGCTGAAGCTTTCTTT; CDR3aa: CATSRAGGWIAEAFF
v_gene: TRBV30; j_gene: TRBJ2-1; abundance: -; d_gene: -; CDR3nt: TGTGCCTGGGGGACGAGCTCCTACAATGAGCAGTTCTTC; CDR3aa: CAWGTSSYNEQFF
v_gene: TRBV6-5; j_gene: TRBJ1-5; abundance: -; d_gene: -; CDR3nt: TGTGCCAGCAGTTACTCAGACCCTAGGTGGAATCAGCCCCAGCATTTT; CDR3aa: CASSYSDPRWNQPQHF
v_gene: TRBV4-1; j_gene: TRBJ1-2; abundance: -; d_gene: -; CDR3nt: TGCGCCAGCAGCCCTCCCAGCGGCCTCGGTCCCTATGGCTACACCTTC; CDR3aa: CASSPPSGLGPYGYTF
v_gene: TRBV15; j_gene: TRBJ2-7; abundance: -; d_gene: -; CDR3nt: TGTGCCACCAGCAGAGGGGCAGGGGCCTACGAGCAGTACTTC; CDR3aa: CATSRGAGAYEQYF
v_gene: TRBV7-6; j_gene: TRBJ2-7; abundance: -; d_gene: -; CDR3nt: TGTGCCAGCAGCTTAGCGATCTCGAACGAGCAGTACTTC; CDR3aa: CASSLAISNEQYF
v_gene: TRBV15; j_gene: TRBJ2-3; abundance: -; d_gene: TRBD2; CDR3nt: TGTGCCACCAGCAAATCGTGGGAGGGAGTAAATACGCAGTATTTT; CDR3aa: CATSKSWEGVNTQYF
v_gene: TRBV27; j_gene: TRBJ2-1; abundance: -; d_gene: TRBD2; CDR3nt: TGTGCCAGCAGCGGTCCGGGACTAGCGGGAGCCTCGTACAATGAGCAGTTCTTC; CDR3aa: CASSGPGLAGASYNEQFF
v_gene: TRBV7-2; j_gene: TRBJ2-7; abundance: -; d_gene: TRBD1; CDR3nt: TGTGCCAGCAGCTTATGGGACAGCGTTCCCTACGAGCAGTACTTC; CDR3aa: CASSLWDSVPYEQYF
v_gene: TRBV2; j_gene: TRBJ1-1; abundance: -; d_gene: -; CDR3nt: TGTGCCAGCATCAGGATGGGTAACACTGAAGCTTTCTTT; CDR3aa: CASIRMGNTEAFF
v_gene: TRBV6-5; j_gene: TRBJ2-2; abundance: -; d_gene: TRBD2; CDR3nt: TGTGCCAGCAGTTACTCGAGCGGGGGGGCGCCCGGGGAGCTGTTTTTT; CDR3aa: CASSYSSGGAPGELFF
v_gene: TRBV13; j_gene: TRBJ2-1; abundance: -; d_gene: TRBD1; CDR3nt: TGTGCCAGCAGCTCCTCGGGACAGGGGGACGATGAGCAGTTCTTC; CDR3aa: CASSSSGQGDDEQFF
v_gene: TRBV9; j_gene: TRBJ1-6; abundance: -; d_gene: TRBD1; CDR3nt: TGTGCCAGCAGCTTAAACCAGGGGGCAGATTCACCCCTCCACTTT; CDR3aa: CASSLNQGADSPLHF
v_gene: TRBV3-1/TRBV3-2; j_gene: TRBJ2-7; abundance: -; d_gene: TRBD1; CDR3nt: TGTGCCAGCAGCCTTGGGGGACAGGGGGATTCCTACGAGCAGTACTTC; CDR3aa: CASSLGGQGDSYEQYF
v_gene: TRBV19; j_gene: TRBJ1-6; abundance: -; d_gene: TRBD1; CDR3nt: TGTGCCAGTAGGGCGGACAGGAGCTCCTATAATTCACCCCTCCACTTT; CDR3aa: CASRADRSSYNSPLHF
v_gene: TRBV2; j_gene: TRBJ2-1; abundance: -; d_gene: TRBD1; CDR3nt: TGTGCCAGCAGTGTGCCTACAACAGGGGGCGGGTCCTACAATGAGCAGTTCTTC; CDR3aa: CASSVPTTGGGSYNEQFF
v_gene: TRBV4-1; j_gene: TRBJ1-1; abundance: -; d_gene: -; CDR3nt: TGCGCCAGCAGCCAAGATCACAGGCCCTTTAACACTGAAGCTTTCTTT; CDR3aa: CASSQDHRPFNTEAFF
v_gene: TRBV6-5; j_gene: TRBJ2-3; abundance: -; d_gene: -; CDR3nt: TGTGCCACCACATCTAGCACAGATACGCAGTATTTT; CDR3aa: CATTSSTDTQYF
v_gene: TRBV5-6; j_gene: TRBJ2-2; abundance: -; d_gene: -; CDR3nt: TGTGCCAGCAGCTCGGAGGTGGGGGAGCTGTTTTTT; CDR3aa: CASSSEVGELFF
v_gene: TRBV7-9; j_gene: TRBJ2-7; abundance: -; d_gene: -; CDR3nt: TGTGCCAGCTGCGAAAGGCCATACGAGCAGTACTTC; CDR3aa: CASCERPYEQYF
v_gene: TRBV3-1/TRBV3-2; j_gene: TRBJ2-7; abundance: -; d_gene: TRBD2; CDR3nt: TGTGCCAGCAGCCCGGGACTAGCACCCAACGAGCAGTACTTC; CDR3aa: CASSPGLAPNEQYF
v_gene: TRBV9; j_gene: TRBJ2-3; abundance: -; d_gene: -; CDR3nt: TGTGCCAGCAGCGCCCGCCCCACAGATACGCAGTATTTT; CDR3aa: CASSARPTDTQYF
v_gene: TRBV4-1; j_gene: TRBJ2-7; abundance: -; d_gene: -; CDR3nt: TGCGCCAGCAGCCAAGATCAGGGGAGCGAGCAGTACTTC; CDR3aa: CASSQDQGSEQYF
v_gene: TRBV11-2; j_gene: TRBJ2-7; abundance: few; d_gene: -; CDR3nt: TGTGCCAGCAGCTTAGGGTCCTACGAGCAGTACTTC; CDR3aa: CASSLGSYEQYF
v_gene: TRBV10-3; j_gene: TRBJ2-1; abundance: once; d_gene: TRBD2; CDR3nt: TGTGCCATCAGAGACGGGAGGAACGCTAACAATGAGCAGTTCTTC; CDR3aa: CAIRDGRNANNEQFF
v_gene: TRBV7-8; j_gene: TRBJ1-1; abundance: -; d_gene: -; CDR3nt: TGTGCCAGCAGCCTAGGACGGACGAACACTGAAGCTTTCTTT; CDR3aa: CASSLGRTNTEAFF
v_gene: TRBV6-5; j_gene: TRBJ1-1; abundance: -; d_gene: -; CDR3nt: TGTGCCAGCAGCGGGATCATTGACACTGAAGCTTTCTTT; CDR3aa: CASSGIIDTEAFF
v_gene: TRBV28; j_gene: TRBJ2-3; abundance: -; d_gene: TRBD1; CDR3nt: TGTGCCAGCAGTTTAAACAGGGGGCCTGGCACAGATACGCAGTATTTT; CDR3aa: CASSLNRGPGTDTQYF
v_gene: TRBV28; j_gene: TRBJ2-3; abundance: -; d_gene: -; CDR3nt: TGTGCCAGCAGTAGGGGGACCACCTGGGCAGATACGCAGTATTTT; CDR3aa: CASSRGTTWADTQYF
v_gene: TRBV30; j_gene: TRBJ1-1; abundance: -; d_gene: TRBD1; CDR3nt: TGTGCCTGGAGTACCCTAGGACAGGGTGGAGGGGCTGAAGCTTTCTTT; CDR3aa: CAWSTLGQGGGAEAFF
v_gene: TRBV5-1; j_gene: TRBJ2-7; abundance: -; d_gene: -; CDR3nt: TGCGCCAGCAGCCCCCCCGAGAGCAACGAGCAGTACTTC; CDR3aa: CASSPPESNEQYF
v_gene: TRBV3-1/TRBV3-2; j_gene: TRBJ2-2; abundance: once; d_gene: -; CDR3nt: TGTGCCAGCAGCCAAGATGCCGCCGGGCCTGAGGGGGAGCTGTTTTTT; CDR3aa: CASSQDAAGPEGELFF
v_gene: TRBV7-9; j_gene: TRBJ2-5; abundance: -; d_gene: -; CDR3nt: TGTGCCAGCAGCCTACGTTCAACCGGGGCCGGCCAAGAGACCCAGTACTTC; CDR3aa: CASSLRSTGAGQETQYF
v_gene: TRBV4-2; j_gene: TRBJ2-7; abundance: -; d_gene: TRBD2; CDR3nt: TGTGCCAGCAGCCAAGAGGGCGCGGGAGGGCCCCACGAGCAGTACTTC; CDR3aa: CASSQEGAGGPHEQYF
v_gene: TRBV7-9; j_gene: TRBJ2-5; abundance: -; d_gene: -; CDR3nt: TGTGCCAGCAGGTACCCGGGATCAGGGGAAGAGACCCAGTACTTC; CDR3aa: CASRYPGSGEETQYF
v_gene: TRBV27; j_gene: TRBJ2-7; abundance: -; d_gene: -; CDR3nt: TGTGCCAGCAGTTTGTCAGGACTCCACGAGCAGTACTTC; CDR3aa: CASSLSGLHEQYF
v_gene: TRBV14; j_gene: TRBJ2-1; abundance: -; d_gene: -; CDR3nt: TGTGCCAGCAGCCTCCGGGACTTCTACAATGAGCAGTTCTTC; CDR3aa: CASSLRDFYNEQFF
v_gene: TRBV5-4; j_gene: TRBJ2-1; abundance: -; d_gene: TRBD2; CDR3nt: TGTGCCAGCACCTCGGAGAGCGGGAGCTACAATGAGCAGTTCTTC; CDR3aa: CASTSESGSYNEQFF
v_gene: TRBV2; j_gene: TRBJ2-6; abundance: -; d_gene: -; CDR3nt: TGTGCCAGCTTCGGGACTGACGGGGCCAACGTCCTGACTTTC; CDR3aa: CASFGTDGANVLTF
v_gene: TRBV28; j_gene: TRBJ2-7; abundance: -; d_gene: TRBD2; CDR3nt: TGTGCCAGCAGTTGGGGACTAGCGGGGGGCCACGAGCAGTACTTC; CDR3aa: CASSWGLAGGHEQYF
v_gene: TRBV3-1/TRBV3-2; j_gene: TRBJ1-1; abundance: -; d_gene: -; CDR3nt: TGTGCCAGCAGCCAAGTAGGGAACACTGAAGCTTTCTTT; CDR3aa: CASSQVGNTEAFF
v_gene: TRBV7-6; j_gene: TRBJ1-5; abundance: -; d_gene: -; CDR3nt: TGTGCCAGCAGCCAGGACACTGGGCAGCCCCAGCATTTT; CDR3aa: CASSQDTGQPQHF
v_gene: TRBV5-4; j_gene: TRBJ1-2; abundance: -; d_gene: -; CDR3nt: TGTGCCAGCAGCGGATTACACATTAACTATGGCTACACCTTC; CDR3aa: CASSGLHINYGYTF
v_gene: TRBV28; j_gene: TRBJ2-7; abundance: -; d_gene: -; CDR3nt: TGTGCCAGCAGTTTGGCGGGACAGACGTTATACGAGCAGTACTTC; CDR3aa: CASSLAGQTLYEQYF
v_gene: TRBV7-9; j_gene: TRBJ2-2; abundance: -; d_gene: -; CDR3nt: TGTGCCAGCAGCTTAGCCAGGGCGCAAGACACCGGGGAGCTGTTTTTT; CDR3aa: CASSLARAQDTGELFF
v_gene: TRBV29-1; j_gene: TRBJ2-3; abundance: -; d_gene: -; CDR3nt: TGCAGCGTTGACCCCTTCCCTCTAAAGCAGCTTAGCACAGATACGCAGTATTTT; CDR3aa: CSVDPFPLKQLSTDTQYF